Presented here are 23 T cell receptor beta chains from one specimen sequenced in a study of T-cell reconstitution after alpha-beta-depleted transplantation in children. TCRbeta library preparation incorporated unique molecular identifiers. MiXCR, run by TCRdb on the PCR reads, gives a single entry per CDR3 protein. This sample carries about 460,000 distinct CDR3 sequences, over 10% of them seen once, and the ten largest clones take approximately 15%. The specimen comprised PBMCs, mostly from graft donor cells, sampled 180 days after TCRalphabeta/CD19-depleted stem cell transplant. The receptors derive from a female patient aged 2 to 10 who had a stem cell transplant for aplastic anemia, so the T cells may come from the graft donor.

The rearrangement joins TRBV7-9 to TRBJ2-2; D gene uncertain. Germline CDR1 is SEHNR and CDR2 is FQNEAQ (reference sequence). The CDR3 is 13 amino acids. V gave up 7 bases and J gave up 6 bases, with 12 bases separating them. The CDR3 is CASTPWLAGELFF. The CDR3 bases are TGTGCCAGCACCCCGTGGTTAGCCGGGGAGCTGTTTTTT.

The chain couples TRBV5-6 to TRBJ1-5, with unresolved D. Germline assignment: CDR1 SGHDT and CDR2 YYEEEE. The V end was cut by 0 bases, the J end by 2 bases, with 12 bases between. This CDR3 region has 16 residues. CDR3 nucleotides: TGTGCCAGCAGCTTGGCGGCGGGCGGGCGCAATCAGCCCCAGCATTTT. It specifies CASSLAAGGRNQPQHF.

This clonotype was counted a few times. The chain recombines TRBV18 with TRBJ1-1; D is unclear. CDR3 length: 16 residues. Per the germline V gene, CDR1 is KGHSH and CDR2 is LQKENI. V was pared by 4 bases and J by 4 bases, with 19 bases between. CDR3 DNA: TGTGCCAGCTCACTTGTTTCGGGGTTCACAGCCACTGAAGCTTTCTTT. Translation: CASSLVSGFTATEAFF.

This chain connects TRBV18 to TRBJ1-3; D might be TRBD1 (6 bases). Trimming removed 1 base at V and 4 bases at J, with 14 bases between. The CDR3 is made up of 16 amino acids. Germline V gene sequence: CDR1 KGHSH, CDR2 LQKENI. This CDR3 reads CASSPRVSGDGNTIYF. The DNA of the CDR3 is TGTGCCAGCTCACCACGGGTTTCAGGGGACGGAAACACCATATATTTT.

This rearrangement joins TRBV20-1 to TRBJ1-5; no clear D. CDR3 length: 14 residues. V lost 0 bases and J lost 4, with 10 bases in between. From germline, CDR1 is DFQATT and CDR2 SNEGSKA (reference sequence). The CDR3 DNA sequence: TGCAGTGCTAGAGATGGAACCGAGAATCAGCCCCAGCATTTT. The encoded protein is CSARDGTENQPQHF.

The V call is TRBV15, the J call TRBJ2-7; D may be TRBD1 (6 bases). V was clipped by 3 bases and J by 3 bases, with 9 bases between them. The CDR3 totals 13 residues. In germline, CDR1 is LNHNV, CDR2 YYDKDF (reference sequence). CDR3 region: CATSSHRDYEQYF. In DNA form, the CDR3 reads TGTGCCACCAGCAGTCACAGGGACTACGAGCAGTACTTC.

This chain connects TRBV20-1 to TRBJ1-5; perhaps TRBD1 as D (6 bases). V dropped 6 bases and J dropped 0 bases, with 18 bases sitting between them. Germline V CDR1 and CDR2: DFQATT, SNEGSKA (reference sequence). CDR3 length: 16 amino acids. For the CDR3, the DNA is TGCAGTGCACAGGGACAAAAGCTCTATAGCAATCAGCCCCAGCATTTT. Its translation is CSAQGQKLYSNQPQHF.

This clonotype appeared many times. In DNA, the CDR3 is TGTGCCAGCAGCTACCGGGACATCACAACCTACGAGCAGTACTTC. It yields the protein CASSYRDITTYEQYF. The chain carries TRBV28 and TRBJ2-7; weak D call: TRBD1 (6 bases). The CDR3 totals 15 residues. Between the trimmed V and J ends, which lost 6 bases and 2 bases, there was a span of 17 bases. In germline, CDR1 is MDHEN, CDR2 SYDVKM.

Many counts were recorded for this clonotype. The chain is built from TRBV5-5 and TRBJ1-4; a weak D match, TRBD1 (6 bases). The germline gives CDR1 SGHKS, CDR2 YYEKEE (reference sequence). The CDR3 is made up of 17 amino acids. Trimming removed 0 bases from V and 4 bases from J, with 16 bases in between. The CDR3 here is CASSLVQRTGFNEKLFF. CDR3 in DNA: TGTGCCAGCAGCTTGGTCCAACGCACAGGGTTTAATGAAAAACTGTTTTTT.

This clonotype was counted only a few times. V gene TRBV5-1 combines with J gene TRBJ1-4; 9 nucleotides line up with TRBD1. This CDR3 comprises 15 residues. Germline V gene sequence: CDR1 SGHRS, CDR2 YFSETQ. The junction had 9 bases not matched to a gene; V was cut back by 4 bases and J by 8 bases. In nucleotides, the CDR3 is TGCGCCAGCAGCACCTCCGGGACAGGGTCCGAAAAACTGTTTTTT. It is translated as CASSTSGTGSEKLFF.

This chain uses TRBV4-2 with TRBJ2-7; a weak D match, TRBD1 (6 bases). V lost 3 bases and J lost 6, with 12 bases in between. Germline assignment: CDR1 LGHNA and CDR2 YNFKEQ. The CDR3 spans 13 residues. The CDR3: CASSHNRASEQYF. The CDR3 bases are TGTGCCAGCAGCCACAACAGGGCATCCGAGCAGTACTTC.

V and J are TRBV6-5 and TRBJ2-2; D is possibly TRBD1 (5 bases). The germline V and J ends were trimmed by 2 bases and 2 bases, with 6 bases remaining between them. The CDR3 runs 14 residues. Germline CDR1 is MNHEY and CDR2 is SVGAGI. DNA for the CDR3: TGTGCCAGCAGTTACGACAGAAACACCGGGGAGCTGTTTTTT. As protein: CASSYDRNTGELFF.

This clonotype has just a few counts. The chain combines TRBV5-6 with TRBJ2-1; tentative D call: TRBD2 (7 bases). Trimming cost V 2 bases and J 6 bases, with 18 bases left between them. Looked up from germline, CDR1 is SGHDT and CDR2 is YYEEEE. The CDR3 contains 16 residues. This chain's CDR3 is CASSFPMGGPGNEQFF. In DNA form, the CDR3 reads TGTGCCAGCAGCTTTCCCATGGGGGGGCCAGGCAATGAGCAGTTCTTC.

This rearrangement joins TRBV18 to TRBJ2-1; D could derive from TRBD1 or TRBD2 (6 bases each). The V and J ends lost 1 base and 7 bases respectively, with 14 bases between them. This CDR3 contains 15 residues. Germline CDR1 is KGHSH and CDR2 is LQKENI. Here the CDR3 reads CASSPRLEGGNEQFF. In DNA, the CDR3 is TGTGCCAGCTCACCACGACTAGAAGGGGGGAATGAGCAGTTCTTC.

This clonotype was counted between two and nine times. The V gene is TRBV30, the J gene TRBJ2-7; D remains ambiguous. Germline CDR1 reads GTSNPN; CDR2 reads SVGIG (reference sequence). V gave up 3 bases and J gave up 2 bases, with 5 bases separating them. The CDR3 length is 11 residues. CDR3 nucleotide sequence: TGTGCCTGGAGCGGTACCTACGAGCAGTACTTC. This gives the protein CAWSGTYEQYF.

This clonotype has just a few counts. V and J are TRBV7-2 and TRBJ2-2; D might be TRBD2 (6 bases). The germline gives CDR1 SGHTA, CDR2 FQGNSA. The CDR3 length is 15 residues. The ends were cut back, 3 bases at V and 4 bases at J, with 12 bases in the middle. CDR3 sequence reads: CASSLRAGFTGELFF. The CDR3 bases are TGTGCCAGCAGCTTGAGAGCGGGTTTCACCGGGGAGCTGTTTTTT. Complete variable domain (other parts from reference TRBV7-2 and TRBJ2-2): GAGVSQSPSNKVTEKGKDVELRCDPISGHTALYWYRQSLGQGLEFLIYFQGNSAPDKSGLPSDRFSAERTGGSVSTLTIQRTQQEDSAVYLCASSLRAGFTGELFFGEGSRLTVL.

This clonotype came up a few times. The chain has TRBV20-1 and TRBJ1-5, with D tentatively TRBD1 (5 bases). V dropped 1 base and J dropped 6 bases, with 16 bases sitting between them. Germline V gives CDR1 DFQATT, CDR2 SNEGSKA (reference sequence). The length of the CDR3 is 15 residues. CDR3 in DNA: TGCAGTGCTAGAGTAGGGACCCCAGGGAGTCAGCCCCAGCATTTT. It is translated as CSARVGTPGSQPQHF.

This clonotype was counted a few times. The chain joins TRBV28 to TRBJ2-1; D call uncertain. Germline lookup yields CDR1 MDHEN and CDR2 SYDVKM. The CDR3 sequence is 17 residues long. Trimming cost V 3 bases and J 5 bases, with 20 bases left between them. In nucleotides, the CDR3 is TGTGCCAGCAGTTTGGCCCTTGGGCGCCTAATAAACAATGAGCAGTTCTTC. It is translated as CASSLALGRLINNEQFF.

J is TRBJ1-1 and V is TRBV30; D is ambiguous. The CDR3 runs 13 residues. Trimming shortened V by 3 bases and J by 4 bases, and 12 bases separated the two germline ends. Per the germline V gene, CDR1 is GTSNPN and CDR2 is SVGIG (reference sequence). The CDR3 nucleotides read TGTGCCTGGAGCAGACGCGTCGGCACTGAAGCTTTCTTT. Translated, it gives CAWSRRVGTEAFF.

This clonotype turned up a few times. J is TRBJ2-2 and V is TRBV12-3 or TRBV12-4; 9 bases are shared with TRBD2. The CDR3 has 16 amino acids. Trimming removed 5 bases from V and 3 bases from J; junction bases left unmatched: 7. The CDR3 DNA is TGTGCCAGCAGTCCAAGACTAGCGGAATACACCGGGGAGCTGTTTTTT. This codes for CASSPRLAEYTGELFF.

The CDR3 DNA is TGTGCCAGCAGCTTGTTCGCCCACCTGGAGCTGTTTTTT. It translates to CASSLFAHLELFF. The rearrangement uses TRBV5-4 and TRBJ2-2; no reliable D call. Germline V CDR1 and CDR2: SGHNT, YYREEE (reference sequence). The CDR3 is 13 residues long. V lost 1 base to trimming and J lost 10 bases, with 11 bases between them.

The rearrangement links TRBV19 to TRBJ1-5; no firm D call. V dropped 5 bases and J dropped 5 bases, with 10 bases sitting between them. This CDR3 is built from 13 residues. Germline V lookup: CDR1 LNHDA, CDR2 SQIVND (reference sequence). DNA for the CDR3: TGTGCCAGTAGTCCGGACGGGTATCAGCCCCAGCATTTT. Protein product: CASSPDGYQPQHF. Full variable domain (outside the CDR3, taken from reference TRBV19 and TRBJ1-5): DGGITQSPKYLFRKEGQNVTLSCEQNLNHDAMYWYRQDPGQGLRLIYYSQIVNDFQKGDIAEGYSVSREKKESFPLTVTSAQKNPTAFYLCASSPDGYQPQHFGDGTRLSIL.

The chain joins TRBV20-1 to TRBJ2-2; D possibly corresponds to TRBD2 (6 bases). Trimming removed 3 bases at V and 7 bases at J, with 15 bases between. This CDR3 comprises 14 residues. Germline V gives CDR1 DFQATT, CDR2 SNEGSKA (reference sequence). In DNA, the CDR3 is TGCAGTGCTAGCGGGAGACCCGCCGGCGGGGAGCTGTTTTTT. Protein product: CSASGRPAGGELFF.